These T cell receptor beta chains were read from a single sample in a study of cytomegalovirus exposure and HLA in healthy donors. Repertoires were generated with immunoSEQ multiplex PCR, while TCRdb's copy carries only in-frame clones and drops some. The repertoire holds approximately 120,000 clones, with around 75% as singletons. Sequencing input: PBMCs. The receptor source for this set is a woman aged 50 to 65 in good health and CMV-seropositive. Each CDR3 is given with its conserved first and last residue. The D gene is left open where the match is weak. Some rows mark clone size as missing; the rest say once, few, many or name a class of expanded clone.

J gene	V gene	D gene	clone size	CDR3 protein	CDR3 DNA
TRBJ2-1	TRBV11-2	TRBD1	-	CASSNRGSSYNEQFF	TGTGCCAGCAGTAACAGGGGGAGCTCCTACAATGAGCAGTTCTTC
TRBJ2-7	TRBV7-9	TRBD2	once	CASSPRLAGGPAYEQYF	TGTGCCAGCAGCCCTAGACTAGCGGGAGGGCCAGCGTACGAGCAGTACTTC
TRBJ2-7	TRBV14	-	-	CASSQDWGRYEQYF	TGTGCCAGCAGCCAAGATTGGGGGCGTTACGAGCAGTACTTC
TRBJ2-1	TRBV2	TRBD2	-	CARTTEGLGPTEQFF	TGTGCCAGAACTACCGAGGGACTAGGTCCGACTGAGCAGTTCTTC
TRBJ1-5	TRBV4-1	-	-	CASSQVGRPSNQPQHF	TGCGCCAGCAGCCAAGTAGGGAGGCCCAGCAATCAGCCCCAGCATTTT
TRBJ1-1	TRBV2	-	-	CASSEQGRDTEAFF	TGTGCCAGCAGTGAACAGGGGAGGGACACTGAAGCTTTCTTT
TRBJ1-4	TRBV15	-	-	CATSRDSETLEKLFF	TGTGCCACCAGCAGAGATTCCGAGACACTTGAAAAACTGTTTTTT
TRBJ1-2	TRBV6-1	-	-	CASSEGLLGYGYTF	TGTGCCAGCAGTGAAGGACTGCTTGGCTATGGCTACACCTTC
TRBJ2-7	TRBV6-5	TRBD2	-	CASSYGGGTYEQYF	TGTGCCAGCAGTTACGGGGGGGGGACCTACGAGCAGTACTTC
TRBJ1-1	TRBV5-1	-	once	CASSLEPGVAEAFF	TGCGCCAGCAGCTTGGAACCGGGGGTGGCTGAAGCTTTCTTT
TRBJ2-7	TRBV4-2	TRBD2	-	CASSQVPPGYSGDYEQYF	TGTGCCAGCAGCCAAGTCCCCCCCGGATATAGCGGGGACTACGAGCAGTACTTC
TRBJ1-2	TRBV5-6	TRBD1	few	CASSFQGQGGYGYTF	TGTGCCAGCAGCTTTCAGGGACAGGGAGGCTATGGCTACACCTTC
TRBJ2-7	TRBV5-1	-	-	CASSLAPAATIYEQYF	TGCGCCAGCAGCTTGGCCCCAGCGGCAACCATCTACGAGCAGTACTTC
TRBJ2-2	TRBV19	TRBD2	-	CASTAGGRTGELFF	TGTGCCAGTACGGCGGGAGGGCGGACCGGGGAGCTGTTTTTT
TRBJ1-1	TRBV7-9	-	-	CASSLQGAGNTEAFF	TGTGCCAGCAGCTTACAAGGTGCAGGGAACACTGAAGCTTTCTTT
TRBJ1-2	TRBV10-3	-	-	CAISESSYGYTF	TGTGCCATCAGTGAAAGCTCCTATGGCTACACCTTC